A selection of T cell receptor beta chains follows, all from one sample in a study of PD-L1 blockade in urothelial cancer. The table came from immunoSEQ multiplex PCR; TCRdb's copy has only in-frame clones and leaves some out. The sample contains roughly 110,000 clones, under 95% of which appear only once. Sequencing used PBMCs, obtained around atezolizumab (anti-PD-L1) treatment. Receptors were obtained from a man in his fifties or sixties with urothelial cancer. Both conserved end residues are part of each CDR3.

v_gene	j_gene	CDR3aa
TRBV5-1	TRBJ1-3	CASSSADSGNTIYF
TRBV6-5	TRBJ1-1	CASSEVVNTEAFF
TRBV19	TRBJ2-5	CASADRGREETQYF
TRBV6-1	TRBJ2-7	CASSGRDRGLYEQYF
TRBV25-1	TRBJ2-5	CASTEGGALSETQYF
TRBV29-1	TRBJ2-5	CSVDQRESLVFQETQYF
TRBV7-8	TRBJ1-5	CASSLTGQGYPQHF
TRBV19	TRBJ2-3	CASSIRRSGWADTQYF
TRBV30	TRBJ1-1	CAWSVVGGQTEAFF
TRBV2	TRBJ2-5	CASSVAGVGETQYF
TRBV19	TRBJ2-4	CASSHSSPQNIQYF
TRBV9	TRBJ1-2	CASSVGSNGYTF
TRBV2	TRBJ2-3	CASRPRPGLANTDTQYF
TRBV5-1	TRBJ1-2	CASSLEQGADTF
TRBV4-2	TRBJ2-2	CASSQDLRLAGATTGELFF
TRBV25-1	TRBJ2-7	CASSEGGGRNYEQYF
TRBV28	TRBJ2-7	CASSPLHTSVTYEQYF
TRBV4-1	TRBJ1-1	CASSQETGAYTEAFF
TRBV2	TRBJ2-5	CASSPSGSILETQYF
TRBV19	TRBJ1-5	CASKFEGNQPQHF
TRBV9	TRBJ1-2	CASSVGTATLNFNYGYTF
TRBV2	TRBJ2-2	CASKLSGRAGELFF
TRBV7-9	TRBJ2-5	CASSMGQGVGETQYF
TRBV4-1	TRBJ2-2	CASSQGTAGELFF
TRBV7-3	TRBJ2-3	CASSLYRETSTDTQYF
TRBV5-4	TRBJ2-1	CASSHGTSISYNEQFF
TRBV5-1	TRBJ2-5	CASSSRDTETQYF
TRBV9	TRBJ2-3	CAGGVETDTQYF
TRBV4-1	TRBJ2-2	CASSQDGRGSGTGELFF
TRBV28	TRBJ2-3	CASSLIAGGRTDTQYF
TRBV7-9	TRBJ1-2	CASSLPGTGFYGYTF
TRBV11-2	TRBJ2-3	CASSWPRGTDTQYF
TRBV27	TRBJ2-3	CASSLAGVITDTQYF
TRBV4-1	TRBJ2-7	CASSQATSGGQYEQYF
TRBV10-3	TRBJ1-1	CAISESRTAFF
TRBV27	TRBJ2-2	CASTVAGTGVGELFF
TRBV6-5	TRBJ1-2	CASSYDGQAYGYTF
TRBV14	TRBJ1-5	CASSQDRGLYQPQHF
TRBV7-2	TRBJ2-5	CASSLGWQQETQYF
TRBV2	TRBJ2-2	CASSGQGNTGELFF
TRBV6-5	TRBJ1-2	CASSYSITNYGYTF
TRBV6-1	TRBJ2-1	CASRGALGNEQFF
TRBV4-2	TRBJ2-7	CASSQVASGGGSHEQYF
TRBV5-4	TRBJ2-2	CASSLGQGAGELFF
TRBV30	TRBJ2-5	CAWRAGGTQYF
TRBV2	TRBJ2-2	CATRQGATGELFF
TRBV13	TRBJ1-1	CASSRERTEAFF
TRBV2	TRBJ2-3	CASCKAGADTQYF